This TCR beta chain was sequenced in a study of T cell clonotyping in hematopoietic cell transplantation. General study results and limits: Few recipient clonotypes overlapped donors; over 95% were de novo at given depth.

Repertoires were generated with immunoSEQ multiplex PCR, while TCRdb's copy carries only in-frame clones and drops some. Among 9,100 or so clones listed, 85% to 90% were seen once. In regard to this clone: Antigen: not known.

The germline CDR1 and CDR2 sequences are LGHNA and YSLEER. Unmatched junction bases numbered 9, after V lost 1 base and J lost 4 bases. The length of the CDR3 is 17 residues. The receptor was isolated from a male patient aged 55-69 years who had an allogeneic stem cell transplant from a related donor, so the T cells may come from the graft donor. Some clones in this sample may be carry-over from other donors' samples. Source: peripheral blood mononuclear cells, taken at the time of graft-versus-host disease after allogeneic stem cell transplant. The V call is TRBV4-3, the J call TRBJ1-1, with TRBD1 identical over 10 bases. CDR3 residues: CASSQVRGTGEGTEAFF. As DNA, the CDR3 is TGCGCCAGCAGCCAAGTCAGGGGGACAGGGGAGGGCACTGAAGCTTTCTTT.